This T cell receptor beta chain was found in a study of shared clonotypes between healthy human individuals (TCRdb year 2020). In the study overall: The cohort included three men and two women between 18 and 49 years of age. For each donor, CD4 naive and CD4 memory were each given three plates, CD8 naive was given two plates, and CD8 memory was given one plate. To estimate repertoire size and how much clonotype sharing occurs between individuals, the study deeply sequenced the blood TCR repertoires of roughly 5 healthy adults. Libraries were prepared and TCR repertoires were sequenced by different laboratories using diverse techniques, in order to increase sequencing depth and limit assay-specific biases. Between about 0.8 and 9 billion PBMCs per donor were obtained by leukapheresis. Findings and caveats that apply to the study as a whole: Sampling was restricted to blood, and TCR repertoires in tissue are likely to differ from TCR repertoires in blood. Naive subsets generally had larger estimated clonotype richness than memory subsets. Rarefaction of sorted-subset datasets indicated incomplete sequencing despite the large sequencing depth. Higher generation probabilities were observed for clonotypes shared by all four sorted-subset donors than for non-shared clonotypes. Across a few donors, approximately 4.9% of naive CD4, 3.5% of naive CD8, under 2.5% of memory CD4, and 0.4% to 0.45% of memory CD8 clonotypes were shared. The small number of donors limited the genetic and exposure-history diversity represented. Pairwise subsampling led to the expectation that sequencing depth would affect the degree of clonotype sharing among donors.

Healthy HIV-negative adults with no recently reported acute infections or vaccinations were included as donors. Every donor was a Caucasian adult living in Nashville, Tennessee, USA. CD4+ T cells were enriched by magnetic negative selection; naive cells were then positively selected on CD45RA, and the negative fraction formed the memory subset. Blood was collected by leukapheresis, and PBMCs were isolated by Ficoll-Histopaque density gradient centrifugation and then cryopreserved in liquid nitrogen vapor phase. Analytical flow cytometry was used to check the purity and quantity of every magnetically sorted T cell population. From each sorted fraction, genomic DNA was isolated and quantified by UV absorbance on a Nanodrop 2000c. As to this clone: Its antigen is unknown. Within one base of it there is no much larger clone, and no base qualities were kept.

From the cysteine up to the phenylalanine, the CDR3 has a length of 12 residues. The CDR3 DNA has 36 bases and is translated from base 1. According to the germline V gene, CDR1 reads MNHEY and CDR2 reads SVGAGI. V and J lose 6 bases and 1 base, and a span of 6 bases separates them. Using the deep immunoSEQ assay, TCR CDR3 regions were amplified from genomic DNA by multiplex PCR. Extracted genomic DNA from each cell subset was distributed evenly across all wells of several immunoSEQ 96-well plates, and each plate was treated as a replicate. For sorted subsets, about 220 ng of genomic DNA, equivalent to 30,000 or so T cell genomes, went into each replicate PCR. The purified libraries were quantified using a Qubit 3.0 fluorometer, sized with a Bioanalyzer 2100, and then quantified again using the KAPA Library Quantification kit. A separate single-read 150-cycle Illumina NextSeq 550 flow cell was used to sequence each immunoSEQ 96-well plate. Processing in the source paper ran as follows. The immunoSEQ output contained only junctional sequences without quality scores, so filtering could not match that applied to full-length reads. To assign V/J genes and CDR3, sequences were annotated against IMGT germline references using PyIR, a Python wrapper for IgBLAST v1.9. Reads were removed for weak V/J assignments (E-value above 1e-6), missing CDR3, stop codons, out-of-frame junctions, or ambiguous translated residues. V3J clonotypes were defined by identical inferred V gene, J gene, and CDR3 amino acid sequence. Percentage overlap between repertoires was calculated by dividing the number of shared unique clonotypes by the size of the smaller repertoire. Three approaches were used to assess repertoire richness: RTK rarefaction, the Chao1 estimator, and Recon v2.1 estimates of unobserved clonotypes. OLGA was used to compute generation probabilities for all TCRbeta clonotypes that the gDNA method yielded from a handful of donors. The clones in this table, taken by TCRdb from immuneACCESS, are in-frame only. Not every clone is retained; where verified, under half of the shortfall comes from an unresolved V gene, and the cause of the rest is unknown. V, J and clone size are those of that table, while D and trimming were read from the DNA. For this sample the table gives more than 2,000,000 clones, of which approximately 93% were detected only once. Roughly 0.36% of the sample is taken by the ten largest.

The receptor was isolated from a man aged 18 to 35 in good health. Some clones in this sample may be carry-over from other donors' samples. The sample comprised naive CD4+ T cells from PBMCs. Read against the paper, the sample's cell subset or site label means: CD45RA+ positively selected. The chain couples TRBV6-5 to TRBJ1-1; the D gene cannot be named for sure. The CDR3 sequence is CASSSPNTEAFF. The sequenced DNA: TGTGCCAGCAGCTCACCGAACACTGAAGCTTTCTTT.